The present TCR beta chain was sequenced within a study of spatial heterogeneity in lung cancer. Across the whole study: Each unique TCR and UMI combination was seen more than ten times on average in raw reads.

One entry per CDR3 protein, called by TCRdb with MiXCR from the 5' RACE reads. In the table there are about 19,000 distinct CDR3 sequences, 9% to 10% of which are singletons. Germline-derived CDR1 and CDR2 are SEHNR and FQNEAQ (reference sequence). There are 16 residues in the CDR3. Trimming at V came to 5 bases and at J to 6 bases, leaving 13 bases not matched to a gene. This clonotype occurred many times. The time point here: blood at routine non-recurrence follow-up after resection. Whole RNA was taken from tumor, nontumor lung or frozen PBMC; it was then sequenced unsorted. The rearrangement joins TRBV7-9 to TRBJ1-2, with 9 bases identical to TRBD1. The starting material was PBMCs, obtained at follow-up. This TCR came from a female donor with early-stage non-small cell lung cancer. CDR3 in DNA: TGTGCCAGCAGCCCAGCCGGGACAGGGAGACGAAATGGCTACACCTTC. Residues: CASSPAGTGRRNGYTF. Using reference TRBV7-9 and TRBJ1-2 for the parts outside the CDR3, the full variable domain is DTGVSQNPRHKITKRGQNVTFRCDPISEHNRLYWYRQTLGQGPEFLTYFQNEAQLEKSRLLSDRFSAERPKGSFSTLEIQRTEQGDSAMYLCASSPAGTGRRNGYTFGSGTRLTVV.